This T cell receptor (beta chain) was captured in a study of CD8 T cells in Susac syndrome. General study points: As acknowledged by the study, its TCR sequencing and HLA analysis included a relatively small number of individuals.

The ends were cut back, 4 bases at V and 4 bases at J, with 4 bases in the middle. The CDR3 contains 10 residues. In germline, CDR1 is DFQATT, CDR2 SNEGSKA (reference sequence). Comment on this clonotype: The antigen is unknown.

It was with random hexamers that about 0.45 to 1 ug RNA was reverse transcribed. Coverage of TCR beta CDR3 amplification by immunoSEQ multiplex PCR extended to 54 Vbeta and 13 Jbeta. TCRdb recomputed calls from the immunoSEQ multiplex PCR reads with MiXCR, one row per CDR3 protein. Counted here are around 300,000 distinct CDR3 sequences, about nine tenths occurring once; the ten biggest clones make up around 0.2%. The TCR was taken from a human donor with multiple sclerosis. The chain carries TRBV20-1 and TRBJ2-5; unclear D gene. Sequenced material: CD8+ T cells from PBMCs. CDR3 in amino acids: CSANRETQYF. The DNA of the CDR3 is TGCAGTGCTAATCGAGAGACCCAGTACTTC.